This TCR beta chain was found in a study of human T cells and chemical hapten exposure. Study-wide background: Largely, small differences in pooled library volume made per-sample TCR yields vary. Findings and caveats of the study: Those TCRs sitting above 1 in 1000 frequency stayed the same with DPC sensitization.

Time point reported: healthy volunteer bleed at 2 weeks. Total RNA extraction was carried out from unfractionated whole blood. The CDR3 length is 15 residues. V was cut by 0 bases and J by 4 bases, with 14 bases left in between. CDR1 and CDR2 from the germline V gene are SGHRS and YFSETQ. This clonotype was counted many times. Its antigen is still unknown. Attachment of unique molecular identifiers to individual cDNA molecules was performed in the library. Original analysis: Sample TCR totals centred on a median of around 92,000, ranging about 20,000 to 690,600. One entry per CDR3 protein results from TCRdb running MiXCR on the RACE reads. The V and J calls and clone size come from TCRdb's table, not from the authors' own analysis. The repertoire holds approximately 33,000 distinct CDR3 sequences, with about 7.2% as singletons.

The chain joins TRBV5-1 to TRBJ2-7, with D maybe TRBD1 (5 bases). The sequence derives from a human donor in good health. Some clones in this sample may be carry-over from other donors' samples. Material for sequencing was whole blood. The CDR3 here is CASSLAAGPLYEQYF. Here the CDR3 DNA reads TGCGCCAGCAGCTTGGCCGCAGGGCCTCTTTACGAGCAGTACTTC.